This is a list of T cell receptor beta chains from one sample in a study of blood T cells in healthy people across ages. TCRdb re-called the 5' RACE reads through MiXCR, storing one row per CDR3 protein. Here the sample spans more than 900,000 distinct CDR3 sequences, approximately 25% being singletons. These same data were also listed under a study on T cells of mothers and their children.

Sequenced material: blood. These receptors were collected from a girl aged 2 to 9 in good health. The CDR3 runs from the conserved cysteine through the conserved F or W. The D gene is left open where the match is weak. A row's size may be missing; if present it is once, few, many or a size class.

>.|TRBJ1-2|TRBD1|TRBV4-2
TGTGCCAGCAGCCAAGTACGGGACAGGGTCTCTAGTGGCTACACCTTC
CASSQVRDRVSSGYTF
>.|TRBJ1-2|.|TRBV29-1
TGCAGCGTTGAAGATCGGGCTGCACCTGGCTACACCTTC
CSVEDRAAPGYTF
>few|TRBJ2-1|.|TRBV6-5
TGTGCCAGCAGTTTTTATCCCTCCCGTAATGAGCAGTTCTTC
CASSFYPSRNEQFF
>many|TRBJ1-6|.|TRBV12-3/TRBV12-4
TGTGCCAGCAGTTTTGGTTCACCCCTCCACTTT
CASSFGSPLHF
>many|TRBJ2-1|TRBD2|TRBV5-1
TGTGCCAGCAGTGGGACTAGCGGGGGGGCCAATGAGCAGTTCTTC
CASSGTSGGANEQFF
>.|TRBJ2-7|.|TRBV10-3
TGTGCCATCCGCAATGAGGGGGGCGAGCAGTACTTC
CAIRNEGGEQYF
>.|TRBJ2-4|.|TRBV4-2
TGTGCCAGCAGCCCAAGGAGCATTCAGTACTTC
CASSPRSIQYF
>.|TRBJ2-5|TRBD2|TRBV13
TGTGCCAGCAGTTTCGGGGGGGGGACTTGGGAGACCCAGTACTTC
CASSFGGGTWETQYF
>.|TRBJ2-1|.|TRBV5-1
TGCGCCAGCAGCTTGAACTCCCTTGGGAACAATGAGCAGTTCTTC
CASSLNSLGNNEQFF
>.|TRBJ2-3|.|TRBV12-3/TRBV12-4
TGTGCCAGCAGTTATTTCGGGGCCCACACAGATACGCAGTATTTT
CASSYFGAHTDTQYF
>many|TRBJ1-2|TRBD1|TRBV12-3/TRBV12-4
TGCGCCAGCAGCTCCACAGGGGATGGCTACACCTTC
CASSSTGDGYTF
>.|TRBJ1-1|.|TRBV7-6
TGTGCCAGCAGCCCTTCCCCAGGGAACGGGGAAGCTTTCTTT
CASSPSPGNGEAFF
>few|TRBJ1-4|.|TRBV2
TGTGCCAGCAGTCTCGAGCGGTCAACTAATGAAAAACTGTTTTTT
CASSLERSTNEKLFF
>.|TRBJ1-4|.|TRBV25-1
TGTGCCAGCAGTGAGACAGGTGGGAGGCCTAATGAAAAACTGTTTTTT
CASSETGGRPNEKLFF
>.|TRBJ2-7|.|TRBV29-1
TGCAGCGTTGAAGAAGACAGGGAGGACTACGAGCAGTACTTC
CSVEEDREDYEQYF
>many|TRBJ1-1|.|TRBV28
TGTGCCAGCAGATCACCGACCCAGACTGAAGCTTTCTTT
CASRSPTQTEAFF
>.|TRBJ2-1|.|TRBV7-9
TGTGCCAGCAGCAAACAGTCATTTAGCTCCTACAATGAGCAGTTCTTC
CASSKQSFSSYNEQFF
>.|TRBJ2-7|.|TRBV7-9
TGTGCCAGCAGCCTATACCCCCGCAGGGCTGGCGAGCAGTACTTC
CASSLYPRRAGEQYF
>many|TRBJ1-4|TRBD1|TRBV5-1
TGCGCCAGCAGCCCGACCTTCGGGGACAGCAATGAAAAACTGTTTTTT
CASSPTFGDSNEKLFF
>.|TRBJ2-1|TRBD2|TRBV28
TGTGCCAGCAGTTCTCGACTAGCGGCCGATGAGCAGTTCTTC
CASSSRLAADEQFF